The present T cell receptor (beta chain) was sequenced within a study of read filtering for tumor transcriptome and immune sequencing. This library used roughly 400 ng RNA and molecular barcoded adaptors spanning alpha/delta and beta/gamma chains. Via MiXCR, TCRdb re-called the reads, giving one row per CDR3 protein. The sample has approximately 41,000 distinct CDR3 sequences, about an eighth seen once. The TCR comes from a donor at least 40 years old with multiple myeloma. Sequencing used a population of CD138-negative cells sorted from bone marrow.

For the CDR3, the DNA is TGCAGCGTTGGTGAAGGGAGTCGTCAGCCCCAGCATTTT. Translating gives CSVGEGSRQPQHF. This chain uses TRBV29-1 with TRBJ1-5; D remains ambiguous. CDR1 SQVTM and CDR2 ANQGSEA come from the germline V gene. The germline V and J ends were trimmed by 4 bases and 6 bases, with 13 bases remaining between them. The CDR3 loop spans 13 amino acids.